Sequencing of this T cell receptor beta chain was carried out in a study of cytomegalovirus exposure and HLA in healthy donors. Study outcomes and limitations: Later work showed greater clonal expansion in HLA-associated TCR beta chains than in equally common others.

Regarding this clone: Its antigen is unidentified.

Primers: 60 Vbeta forward and 13 Jbeta reverse. The method was immunoSEQ multiplex PCR; TCRdb's version includes in-frame clones alone and lacks a portion of them. The sample gives under 150,000 clones, approximately 80% of which show up once; 3.5% to 5% is in the top ten. The sample taken for sequencing was PBMCs. This TCR derives from a middle-aged man in good health and CMV-seropositive.

This chain's CDR3 is CASSRIQGTGNQPQHF. The CDR3 DNA follows: TGTGCCAGCAGCCGCATACAGGGTACGGGCAATCAGCCCCAGCATTTT. The chain has TRBV7-2 and TRBJ1-5; D is perhaps TRBD1 (6 bases). Germline V gene lookup returns CDR1 SGHTA and CDR2 FQGNSA. V lost 5 bases to trimming and J lost 2 bases, with 16 bases between them. The CDR3 has 16 residues. Full variable domain (outside the CDR3, taken from reference TRBV7-2 and TRBJ1-5): GAGVSQSPSNKVTEKGKDVELRCDPISGHTALYWYRQSLGQGLEFLIYFQGNSAPDKSGLPSDRFSAERTGGSVSTLTIQRTQQEDSAVYLCASSRIQGTGNQPQHFGDGTRLSIL.